Listed here is a single TCR beta chain. Its target is not known. Time point defined: after dendritic cell vaccination, including at tumor progression/relapse. Isocitrate dehydrogenase mutation was absent in all glioblastoma patients. The sample comes from a study of glioma-infiltrating T cells after dendritic cell vaccination. Overall study: Samples are from glioblastoma patients in Phase I and II dendritic cell vaccine trials. Treatment, given 2003 to 2012, was autologous tumor lysate-pulsed dendritic cell vaccination. Notes on the study in general: Only a small number of patients had complete blood and tumor samples.

The repertoire was sequenced with immunoSEQ multiplex PCR; TCRdb's copy has only in-frame clones and lacks some. The sample contains some 91,000 clones, about 81% of which appear only once. The CDR3 is made up of 16 amino acids. Between the trimmed V and J ends, which lost 3 bases and 0 bases, there was a span of 15 bases. Germline V lookup: CDR1 SNHLY, CDR2 FYNNEI. The TCR was taken from a human donor with glioblastoma. This chain joins TRBV2 and TRBJ2-7; D possibly corresponds to TRBD1 (7 bases). This material consisted of blood, taken after dendritic cell vaccination. CDR3 in DNA: TGTGCCAGCAGTGATTGGCGGGACAGTCTCTCCTACGAGCAGTACTTC. Encoded protein: CASSDWRDSLSYEQYF.